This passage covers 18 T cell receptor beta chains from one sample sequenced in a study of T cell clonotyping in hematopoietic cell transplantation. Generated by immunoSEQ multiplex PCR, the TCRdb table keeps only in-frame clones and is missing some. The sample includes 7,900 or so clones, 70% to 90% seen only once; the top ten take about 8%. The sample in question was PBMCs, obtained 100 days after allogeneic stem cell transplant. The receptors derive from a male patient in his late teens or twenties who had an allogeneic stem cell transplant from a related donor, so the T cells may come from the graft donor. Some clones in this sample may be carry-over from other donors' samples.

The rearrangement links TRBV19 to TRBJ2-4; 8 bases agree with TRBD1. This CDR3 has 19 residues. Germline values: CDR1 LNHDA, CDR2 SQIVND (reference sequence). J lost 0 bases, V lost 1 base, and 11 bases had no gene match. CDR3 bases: TGTGCCAGTAGTATAGCTCACAGGGGGGCCGCACTAGCCAAAAACATTCAGTACTTC. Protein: CASSIAHRGAALAKNIQYF.

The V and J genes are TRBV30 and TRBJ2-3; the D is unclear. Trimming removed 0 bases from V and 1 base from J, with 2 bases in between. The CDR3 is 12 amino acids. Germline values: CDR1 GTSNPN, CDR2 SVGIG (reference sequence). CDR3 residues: CAWSVGTDTQYF. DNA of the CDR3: TGTGCCTGGAGTGTCGGCACAGATACGCAGTATTTT. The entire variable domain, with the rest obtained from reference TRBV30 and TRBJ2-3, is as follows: SQTIHQWPATLVQPVGSPLSLECTVEGTSNPNLYWYRQAAGRGLQLLFYSVGIGQISSEVPQNLSASRPQDRQFILSSKKLLLSDSGFYLCAWSVGTDTQYFGPGTRLTVL.

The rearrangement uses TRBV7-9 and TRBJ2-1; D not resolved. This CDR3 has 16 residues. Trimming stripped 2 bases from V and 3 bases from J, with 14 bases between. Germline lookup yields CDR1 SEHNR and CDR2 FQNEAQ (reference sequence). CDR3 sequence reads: CASSLKNFGVYNEQFF. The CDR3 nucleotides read TGTGCCAGCAGCTTAAAAAATTTTGGGGTCTACAATGAGCAGTTCTTC.

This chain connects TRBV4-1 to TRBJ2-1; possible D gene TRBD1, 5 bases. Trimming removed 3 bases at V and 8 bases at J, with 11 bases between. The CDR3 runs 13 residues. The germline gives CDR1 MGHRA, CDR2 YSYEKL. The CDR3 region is CASSHPTRDEQFF. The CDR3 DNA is TGCGCCAGCAGCCACCCTACCAGGGATGAGCAGTTCTTC.

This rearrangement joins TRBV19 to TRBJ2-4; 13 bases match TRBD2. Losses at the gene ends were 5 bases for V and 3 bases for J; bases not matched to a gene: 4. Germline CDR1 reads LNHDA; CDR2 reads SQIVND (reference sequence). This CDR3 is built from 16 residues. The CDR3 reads CASSLRTSGSKNIQYF. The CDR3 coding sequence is TGTGCCAGTAGTCTAAGGACTAGCGGGAGCAAAAACATTCAGTACTTC. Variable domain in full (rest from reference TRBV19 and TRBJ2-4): DGGITQSPKYLFRKEGQNVTLSCEQNLNHDAMYWYRQDPGQGLRLIYYSQIVNDFQKGDIAEGYSVSREKKESFPLTVTSAQKNPTAFYLCASSLRTSGSKNIQYFGAGTRLSVL.

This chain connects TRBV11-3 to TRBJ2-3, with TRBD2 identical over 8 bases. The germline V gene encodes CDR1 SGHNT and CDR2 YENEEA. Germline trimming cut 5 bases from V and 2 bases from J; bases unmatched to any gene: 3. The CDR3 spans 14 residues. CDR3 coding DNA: TGTGCCAGCAGCCGCGGGAGGACCACAGATACGCAGTATTTT. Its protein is CASSRGRTTDTQYF.

For the CDR3, the DNA is TGTGCCAGTATCAGTACCGGGGAGCTGTTTTTT. As protein: CASISTGELFF. This chain links TRBV19 with TRBJ2-2; unclear D gene. The CDR3 covers 11 residues. V was pared by 7 bases and J by 5 bases, with 5 bases between. Germline CDR1 LNHDA, CDR2 SQIVND (reference sequence).

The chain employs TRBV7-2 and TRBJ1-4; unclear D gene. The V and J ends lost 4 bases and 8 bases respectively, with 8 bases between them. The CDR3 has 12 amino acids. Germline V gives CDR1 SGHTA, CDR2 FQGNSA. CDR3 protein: CASSSRKEKLFF. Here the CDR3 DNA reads TGTGCCAGCAGCTCCAGGAAGGAAAAACTGTTTTTT.

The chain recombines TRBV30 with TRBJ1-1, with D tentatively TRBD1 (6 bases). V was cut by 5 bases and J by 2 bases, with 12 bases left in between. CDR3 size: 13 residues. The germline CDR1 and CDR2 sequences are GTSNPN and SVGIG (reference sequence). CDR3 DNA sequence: TGTGCCTGGCTTGGGACAAGTAACACTGAAGCTTTCTTT. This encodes CAWLGTSNTEAFF.

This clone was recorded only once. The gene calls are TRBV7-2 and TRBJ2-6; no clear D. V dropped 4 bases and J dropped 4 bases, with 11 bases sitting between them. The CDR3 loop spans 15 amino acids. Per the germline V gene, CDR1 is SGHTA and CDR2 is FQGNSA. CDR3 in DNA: TGTGCCAGCAGCTCATACACCGACGGGGCCAACGTCCTGACTTTC. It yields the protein CASSSYTDGANVLTF.

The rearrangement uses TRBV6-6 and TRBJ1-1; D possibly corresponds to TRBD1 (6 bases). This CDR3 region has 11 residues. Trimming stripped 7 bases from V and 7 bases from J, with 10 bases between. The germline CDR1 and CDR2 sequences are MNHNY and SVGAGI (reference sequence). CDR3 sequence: CASTGQFEAFF. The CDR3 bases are TGTGCCAGCACCGGACAGTTTGAAGCTTTCTTT.

The CDR3: CAWGTSGRHRDEQFF. The DNA of the CDR3 is TGTGCCTGGGGGACTAGCGGGAGACATCGCGATGAGCAGTTCTTC. The chain is built from TRBV30 and TRBJ2-1; 14 nucleotides match TRBD2. The V gene end was trimmed by 5 bases and the J gene end by 8 bases; junction bases not matched to a gene: 8. Germline V gives CDR1 GTSNPN, CDR2 SVGIG (reference sequence). The CDR3 runs 15 residues.

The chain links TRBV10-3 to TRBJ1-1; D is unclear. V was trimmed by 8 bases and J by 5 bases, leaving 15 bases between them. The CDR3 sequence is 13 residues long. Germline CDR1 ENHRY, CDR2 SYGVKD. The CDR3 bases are TGTGCCATCGGCGGAGTAGGTAGGACTGAAGCTTTCTTT. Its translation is CAIGGVGRTEAFF.

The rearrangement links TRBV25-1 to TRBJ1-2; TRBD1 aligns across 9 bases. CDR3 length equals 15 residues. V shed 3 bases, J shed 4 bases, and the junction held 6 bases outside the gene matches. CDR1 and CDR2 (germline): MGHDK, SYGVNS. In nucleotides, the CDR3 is TGTGCCAGCAGTGAGGAGACAGGGGGAATCTATGGCTACACCTTC. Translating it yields CASSEETGGIYGYTF.

For the CDR3, the DNA is TGTGCCATCAGTGGAGCGGGAGGGCCCTTGAGCACAGATACGCAGTATTTT. It translates to CAISGAGGPLSTDTQYF. The chain links TRBV10-3 to TRBJ2-3; 10 bases align to TRBD2. The CDR3 sequence is 17 residues long. Germline trimming cut 4 bases from V and 0 bases from J; bases unmatched to any gene: 7. From germline, CDR1 is ENHRY and CDR2 SYGVKD.

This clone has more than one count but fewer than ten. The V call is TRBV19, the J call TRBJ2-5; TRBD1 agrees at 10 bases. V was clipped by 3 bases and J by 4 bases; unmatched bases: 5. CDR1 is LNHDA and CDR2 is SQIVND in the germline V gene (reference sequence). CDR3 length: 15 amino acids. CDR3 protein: CASSMGQGIGETQYF. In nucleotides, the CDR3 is TGTGCCAGTAGTATGGGACAGGGGATTGGAGAGACCCAGTACTTC.

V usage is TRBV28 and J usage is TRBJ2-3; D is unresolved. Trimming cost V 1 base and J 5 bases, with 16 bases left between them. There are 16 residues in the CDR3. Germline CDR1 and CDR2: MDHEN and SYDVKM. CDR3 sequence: CASSLLSRRGQDTQYF. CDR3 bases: TGTGCCAGCAGTTTATTGTCTAGGCGTGGCCAAGATACGCAGTATTTT.

CDR3 sequence (DNA): TGTGCCAGCAGCATGAGACCCAGCGGGACAGGACAAGAGACCCAGTACTTC. Its protein product is CASSMRPSGTGQETQYF. V is TRBV11-2 and J is TRBJ2-5; tentative D call: TRBD1 (8 bases). The CDR3 totals 17 residues. Germline CDR1 SGHAT, CDR2 FQNNGV. V was trimmed by 5 bases and J by 2 bases, leaving 21 bases between them.